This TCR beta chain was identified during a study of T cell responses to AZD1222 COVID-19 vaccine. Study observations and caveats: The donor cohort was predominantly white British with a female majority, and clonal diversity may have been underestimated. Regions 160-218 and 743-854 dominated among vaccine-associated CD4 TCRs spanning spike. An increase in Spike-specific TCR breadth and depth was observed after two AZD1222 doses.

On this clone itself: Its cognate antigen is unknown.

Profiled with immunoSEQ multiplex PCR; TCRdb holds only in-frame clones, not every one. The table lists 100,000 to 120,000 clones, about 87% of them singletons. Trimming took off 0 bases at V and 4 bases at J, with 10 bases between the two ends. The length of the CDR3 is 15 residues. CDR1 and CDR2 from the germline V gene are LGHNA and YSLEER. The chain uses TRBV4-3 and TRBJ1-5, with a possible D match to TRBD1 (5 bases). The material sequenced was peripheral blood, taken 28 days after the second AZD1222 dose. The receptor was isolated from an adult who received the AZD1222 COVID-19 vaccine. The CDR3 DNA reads TGCGCCAGCAGCCAAGAGGGGGGGTGGAATCAGCCCCAGCATTTT. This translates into CASSQEGGWNQPQHF.